Following are 16 T cell receptor beta chains from one sample sequenced in a study of vaccination and CD4 T cells after COVID-19. As for treatment: roughly ten-day PBMC culture with coronavirus spike peptide pools or control peptides (ViraFEST assay). Antigens of these TCRs are unknown. An Oncomine TCR Beta short-read assay was used to sequence the DNA from cultured CD4+ T cells. TCRdb reanalysed the PCR reads using MiXCR and keeps one entry per CDR3 protein. The sample shows about 14,000 distinct CDR3 sequences, around 44% of them seen only once. Sequencing used CD4+ T cells from blood, cultured in vitro. The receptors shown here come from a human donor who had recovered from COVID-19.

This clonotype was seen a handful of times. The chain employs TRBV7-9 and TRBJ2-5; 8 bases fit TRBD1. V lost 2 bases to trimming and J lost 5 bases; unmatched junction nucleotides: 13. Germline V CDR1 and CDR2: SEHNR, FQNEAQ (reference sequence). The CDR3 loop spans 17 amino acids. CDR3 in DNA: TGTGCCAGCAGCTTAAGGAGGGCAGGGGGCTTGATGGAGACCCAGTACTTC. Encoded protein: CASSLRRAGGLMETQYF.

This clonotype has just a few counts. V is TRBV12-3 or TRBV12-4 and J is TRBJ1-6; D not certain. This CDR3 region has 15 residues. The germline V and J ends were trimmed by 5 bases and 4 bases, with 12 bases remaining between them. DNA of the CDR3: TGTGCCAGCAGTAGGTGGACGGGTTATAATTCACCCCTCCACTTT. This sequence encodes CASSRWTGYNSPLHF.

This clonotype was detected only a few times. The chain links TRBV4-1 to TRBJ1-5; D is ambiguous. Trimming took off 0 bases at V and 5 bases at J, with 5 bases between the two ends. CDR1 MGHRA and CDR2 YSYEKL come from the germline V gene. The CDR3 is 13 amino acids. CDR3 nucleotide sequence: TGCGCCAGCAGCCAAGATTGGGATCAGCCCCAGCATTTT. Encoded protein: CASSQDWDQPQHF.

This clonotype was detected a few times. The rearrangement uses TRBV4-2 and TRBJ1-1; 12 bases are shared with TRBD1. Germline assignment: CDR1 LGHNA and CDR2 YNFKEQ. Unmatched junction bases numbered 1, after V lost 4 bases and J lost 4 bases. The CDR3 consists of 14 residues. The CDR3 DNA is TGTGCCAGCAGCCGGGACAGGGGGCTCACTGAAGCTTTCTTT. Encoded protein: CASSRDRGLTEAFF.

The gene calls are TRBV19 and TRBJ1-2; the D is unclear. There are 13 residues in the CDR3. Germline V gene data show CDR1 as LNHDA and CDR2 as SQIVND (reference sequence). The V and J ends lost 5 bases and 4 bases respectively, with 11 bases between them. CDR3 sequence (DNA): TGTGCCAGTAGTCCCCGCCAGACCTATGGCTACACCTTC. Encoded protein: CASSPRQTYGYTF.

This clonotype was seen only a few times. V usage is TRBV7-3 and J usage is TRBJ2-2; a possible D gene is TRBD1 (5 bases). Germline V gene data show CDR1 as SGHTA and CDR2 as FQGTGA. The CDR3 sequence is 14 residues long. V lost 8 bases, J lost 2 bases, and 12 bases lay in between. CDR3 protein: CASQRQGNTGELFF. The CDR3 bases are TGTGCCAGCCAAAGGCAGGGCAACACCGGGGAGCTGTTTTTT.

This clonotype was recorded a few times. V and J are TRBV20-1 and TRBJ1-2; no firm D call. V was cut by 2 bases and J by 4 bases, with 11 bases left in between. This CDR3 has 13 amino acids. Germline V CDR1 and CDR2: DFQATT, SNEGSKA (reference sequence). The CDR3 region has the DNA TGCAGTGCTAGATACGCGGTTCGCTATGGCTACACCTTC. Its protein is CSARYAVRYGYTF.

The chain couples TRBV30 to TRBJ1-1, with 7 bases identical to TRBD1. This CDR3 contains 15 residues. CDR1 and CDR2 from the germline V gene are GTSNPN and SVGIG (reference sequence). V lost 3 bases and J lost 3; bases outside the gene matches: 10. CDR3 protein: CAWSAWDRPYTEAFF. The CDR3 DNA follows: TGTGCCTGGAGCGCCTGGGACAGACCCTACACTGAAGCTTTCTTT.

V gene TRBV12-3 or TRBV12-4 combines with J gene TRBJ2-1; D remains unclear. V was cut by 1 base and J by 0 bases, with 7 bases left in between. The CDR3 sequence is 15 residues long. The CDR3 sequence: CASSLGLFSYNEQFF. The CDR3, as DNA: TGTGCCAGCAGTTTAGGGCTATTCTCCTACAATGAGCAGTTCTTC.

The chain couples TRBV11-3 to TRBJ2-7; D is ambiguous. The CDR3 totals 12 residues. Germline CDR1 SGHNT, CDR2 YENEEA. The V end was cut by 5 bases, the J end by 2 bases, with 7 bases between. The DNA for the CDR3 is TGTGCCAGCAGCGCCGACCCCTACGAGCAGTACTTC. Protein: CASSADPYEQYF.

This clonotype was recorded a few times. The rearrangement uses TRBV12-3 or TRBV12-4 and TRBJ2-3; 7 positions agree with TRBD2. V lost 5 bases to trimming and J lost 4 bases; unmatched junction nucleotides: 9. The CDR3 extends over 15 amino acids. CDR3 bases: TGTGCCAGCAGTGACCCCGGGGGGACTTCAGATACGCAGTATTTT. Encoded protein: CASSDPGGTSDTQYF.

The genes are TRBV3-1 and TRBJ1-2; D uncertain. The germline gives CDR1 LGHDT, CDR2 YNNKEL (reference sequence). V lost 0 bases and J 2 bases, leaving 13 bases between the germline ends. The CDR3 consists of 16 residues. CDR3 in amino acids: CASSQDQANSNYGYTF. The CDR3 coding sequence is TGTGCCAGCAGCCAAGATCAGGCCAACTCGAACTATGGCTACACCTTC.

This clonotype was found a few times. CDR3 DNA sequence: TGTGCCAGCAGCTCCCAGCAGGGCACACCCCTCCACTTT. Translating it yields CASSSQQGTPLHF. The genes are TRBV7-6 and TRBJ1-6; D possibly corresponds to TRBD1 (5 bases). The CDR3 runs 13 residues. Germline V lookup: CDR1 SGHVS, CDR2 FNYEAQ. V dropped 4 bases and J dropped 11 bases, with 12 bases sitting between them.

CDR3 nucleotides: TGTGCCAGCGAAGCGGCGAGTCTTATCTCTGACGGCTACACCTTC. This gives the protein CASEAASLISDGYTF. The chain employs TRBV6-2 or TRBV6-3 and TRBJ1-2; no firm D call. With 8 bases removed from V and 8 bases from J, the gap between germline ends came to 24 bases. Germline V CDR1 and CDR2: MNHEY, SVGEGT. The CDR3 totals 15 residues.

This clonotype was seen only a few times. This rearrangement joins TRBV5-4 to TRBJ1-1; 10 bases map to TRBD1. The CDR3 sequence is 14 residues long. Germline trimming cut 2 bases from V and 6 bases from J; bases unmatched to any gene: 4. CDR1 is SGHNT and CDR2 is YYREEE in the germline V gene (reference sequence). The CDR3 reads CASSFRDRGSEAFF. The CDR3 DNA reads as TGTGCCAGCAGCTTTAGGGACAGGGGTTCTGAAGCTTTCTTT.

The chain links TRBV10-3 to TRBJ1-2; 11 bases fit TRBD1. V trimming: 0 bases; J trimming: 0 bases; junction bases outside the gene matches: 3. The germline CDR1 and CDR2 sequences are ENHRY and SYGVKD. CDR3 size: 17 residues. Here the CDR3 DNA reads TGTGCCATCAGTGAGTCGGACAGGGGGCTGTCTAACTATGGCTACACCTTC. It specifies CAISESDRGLSNYGYTF.